This paragraph covers one T cell receptor beta chain sequence. It lacks a known antigen. Within one base of it there is no much larger clone, and no base qualities were kept. The data were obtained in a study of PD-1 blockade in classical Hodgkin lymphoma (dated by TCRdb to the early 2020s). For the wider study: Nivolumab dosing was 3 mg/kg intravenously every 2 weeks, continuing until either disease progression or unacceptable toxicity. The study used TCR beta sequencing and CyTOF to define a peripheral blood immune signature of response to PD-1 blockade in classical Hodgkin lymphoma. The investigation overall reported the following: Baseline TCR diversity was reported as lower in newly diagnosed patients than in healthy donors, and lower still in relapsed/refractory patients. The study was limited to a single clinical trial cohort, and causes of repertoire differences, possibly disease activity or prior therapy, remained undefined. Among trial patients, those achieving complete response had baseline diversity similar to that of newly diagnosed patients, while diversity was significantly lower in partial responders and progressors. A significant rise by C4D1 was seen in CD4+ but not CD8+ TCR diversity (p=0.0027 vs p=0.16), with the rise being most apparent in complete responders (p=0.02). Lower diversity was seen in patients whose nivolumab began less than 1 year after ASCT, and these patients were left out of later analyses so that immune reconstitution would not confound the results.

Genomic DNA was isolated using the Qiagen DNeasy kit from unsorted PBMCs as well as from negatively selected CD4+ and CD8+ fractions. Using primers that anneal to V and J segments, immunoSEQ multiplex PCR amplified the TCR beta CDR3 regions. Amplification bias was minimized using a synthetic immune receptor repertoire, and residual bias was removed computationally after sequencing. Per the original workflow: Custom Python scripts were used to quantify repertoire diversity as the Shannon entropy index. Unsorted, CD4+ and CD8+ repertoires were analyzed separately, except for combined analyses in which CD4+ and CD8+ sequences were merged in silico. A clone counted as expanded when the clone's frequency after treatment rose at least 2-fold relative to C1D1, and clones undetected at baseline were given a pseudocount of 0.5. Singleton clones were defined as clones with 0 or 1 copy at C1D1, and non-singleton clones were defined as clones with 2 or more copies. Clones expanded in unsorted samples were assigned a CD4+, CD8+ or unknown annotation through matching of protein sequences in sorted samples from the same patient. Diversity changes from C1D1 to C4D1 were tested in paired samples using Wilcoxon tests. Drawn from immuneACCESS, this table holds only the in-frame rearrangements with V and J called that TCRdb kept. Clones are partly lost; checked studies trace under half to an unresolved V gene and leave the rest unexplained. V and J calls and clone size are copied from that table; D and trimming were computed from the DNA. The sample profile shows some 30,000 clones; roughly nine tenths of them were found once. 0.25% to 0.3% of the sample lies in the top ten.

Reading the label with the study, this specimen's time point is: cycle 4 day 1 (C4D1), after less than 7 weeks of nivolumab. Every trial patient had relapsed after autologous stem cell transplantation, and cohorts A, B and C differed in prior brentuximab vedotin exposure. Magnetic negative selection with a Miltenyi CD4+ T cell isolation kit was used to purify CD4+ T cells from thawed PBMCs. A total of under 70 patients with relapsed/refractory classical Hodgkin lymphoma made up the trial cohort, and each patient's best overall response was complete response, partial response or progressive disease. Single-agent nivolumab was administered to trial patients in the multi-cohort phase II CheckMate 205 trial. An independent review committee assessed best overall response using the 2007 International Working Group response criteria. Trial PBMCs were collected just before the start of nivolumab (C1D1) and during therapy at cycle 2 day 1 and cycle 4 day 1. After peripheral blood was drawn into 8 mL Vacutainer Cell Preparation Tubes, PBMCs were isolated by centrifugation and then cryopreserved. Purified CD4+ and CD8+ fractions were prepared only for cases where an additional PBMC sample was available. Magnetically labelled cells were removed on LS columns in a quadroMACS separator, and the flow-through was collected as the purified fraction.

This TCR derives from a human donor with classical Hodgkin lymphoma. The sequencing used CD4+ T cells from blood, collected before the fourth cycle of nivolumab.

The nucleotides are TGTGCCAGCAGTTACTCTTTTAGGAGCAATGAGCAGTTCTTC. Translation gives CASSYSFRSNEQFF. The chain couples TRBV6-5 to TRBJ2-1; too little of a D gene remains to name it. Including cysteine and phenylalanine, the CDR3 has 14 amino acids. Only the CDR3 DNA stays, 42 bases, in frame from base 1. Reading the germline V gene gives CDR1 MNHEY and CDR2 SVGAGI. V gives up 0 bases and J gives up 6 bases, and the segment between their germline ends measures 9 bases.